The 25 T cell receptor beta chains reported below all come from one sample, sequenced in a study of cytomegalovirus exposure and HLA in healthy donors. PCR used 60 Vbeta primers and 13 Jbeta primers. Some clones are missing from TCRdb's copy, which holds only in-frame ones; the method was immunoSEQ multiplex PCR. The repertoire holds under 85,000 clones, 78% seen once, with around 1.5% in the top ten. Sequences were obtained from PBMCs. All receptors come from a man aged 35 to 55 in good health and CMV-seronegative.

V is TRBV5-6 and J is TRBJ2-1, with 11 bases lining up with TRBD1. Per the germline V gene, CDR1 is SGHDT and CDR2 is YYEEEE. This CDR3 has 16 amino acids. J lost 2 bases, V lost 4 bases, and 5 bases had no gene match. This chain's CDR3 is CASSAGTGGTYNEQFF. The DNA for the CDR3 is TGTGCCAGCAGCGCCGGGACAGGGGGTACCTACAATGAGCAGTTCTTC.

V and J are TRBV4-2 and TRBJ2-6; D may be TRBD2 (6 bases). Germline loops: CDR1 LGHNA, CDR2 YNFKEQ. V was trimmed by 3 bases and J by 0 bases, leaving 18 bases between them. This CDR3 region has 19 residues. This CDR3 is CASSHGPGATSSGANVLTF. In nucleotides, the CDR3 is TGTGCCAGCAGCCATGGGCCAGGCGCGACTAGCTCTGGGGCCAACGTCCTGACTTTC.

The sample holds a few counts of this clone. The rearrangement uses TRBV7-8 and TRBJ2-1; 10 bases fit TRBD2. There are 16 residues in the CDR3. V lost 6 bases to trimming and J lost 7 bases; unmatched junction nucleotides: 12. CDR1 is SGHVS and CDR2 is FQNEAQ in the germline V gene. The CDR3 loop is CASSKAGGSGRNEQFF. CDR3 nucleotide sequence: TGTGCCAGCAGTAAAGCGGGAGGGTCCGGTAGGAATGAGCAGTTCTTC.

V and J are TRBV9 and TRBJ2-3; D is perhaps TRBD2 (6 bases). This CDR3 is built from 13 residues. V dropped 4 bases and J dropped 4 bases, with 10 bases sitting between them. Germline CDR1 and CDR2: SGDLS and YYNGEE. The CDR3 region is CASSKSSADTQYF. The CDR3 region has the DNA TGTGCCAGCAGCAAATCTAGCGCAGATACGCAGTATTTT.

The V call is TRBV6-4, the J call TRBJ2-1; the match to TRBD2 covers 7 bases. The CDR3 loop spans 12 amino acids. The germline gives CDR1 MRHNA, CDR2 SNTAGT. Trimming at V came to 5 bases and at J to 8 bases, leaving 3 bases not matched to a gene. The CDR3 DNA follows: TGTGCCAGCAGTCGGAGCGGGGATGAGCAGTTCTTC. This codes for CASSRSGDEQFF.

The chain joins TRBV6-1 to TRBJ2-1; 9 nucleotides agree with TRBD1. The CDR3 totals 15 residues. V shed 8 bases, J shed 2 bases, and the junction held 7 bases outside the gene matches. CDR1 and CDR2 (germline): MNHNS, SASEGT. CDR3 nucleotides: TGTGCCAGCGGGGAGACAGGGGGGGCCTACAATGAGCAGTTCTTC. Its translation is CASGETGGAYNEQFF.

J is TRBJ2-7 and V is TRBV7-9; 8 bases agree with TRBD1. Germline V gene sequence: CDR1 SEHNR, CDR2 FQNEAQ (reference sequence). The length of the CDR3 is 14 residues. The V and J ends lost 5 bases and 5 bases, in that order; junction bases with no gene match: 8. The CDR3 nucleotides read TGTGCCAGCAGCCGGACAGGGTCGTTAGACGAGCAGTACTTC. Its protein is CASSRTGSLDEQYF.

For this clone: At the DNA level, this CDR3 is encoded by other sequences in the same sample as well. CDR3 sequence (DNA): TGTGCCAGCAGCCTGCGACTAGCGGGAGGGACAGATACGCAGTATTTT. This sequence encodes CASSLRLAGGTDTQYF. J is TRBJ2-3 and V is TRBV5-4, with 14 positions matching TRBD2. The CDR3 extends over 16 amino acids. Germline loops: CDR1 SGHNT, CDR2 YYREEE (reference sequence). The ends lost 4 bases at V and 3 bases at J; junction bases unmatched: 4.

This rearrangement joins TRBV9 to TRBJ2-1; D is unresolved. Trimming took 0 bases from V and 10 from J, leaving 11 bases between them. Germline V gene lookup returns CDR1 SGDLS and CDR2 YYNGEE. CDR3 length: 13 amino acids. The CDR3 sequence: CASSVDTPLEQFF. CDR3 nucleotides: TGTGCCAGCAGCGTAGACACGCCCCTGGAGCAGTTCTTC. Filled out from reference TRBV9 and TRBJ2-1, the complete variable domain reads DSGVTQTPKHLITATGQRVTLRCSPRSGDLSVYWYQQSLDQGLQFLIQYYNGEERAKGNILERFSAQQFPDLHSELNLSSLELGDSALYFCASSVDTPLEQFFGPGTRLTVL.

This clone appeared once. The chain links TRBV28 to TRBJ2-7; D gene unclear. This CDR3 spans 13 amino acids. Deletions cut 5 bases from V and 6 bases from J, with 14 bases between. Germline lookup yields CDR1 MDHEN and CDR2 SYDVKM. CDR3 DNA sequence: TGTGCCAGCAGTCCGGGTTCCTTTCTCGAGCAGTACTTC. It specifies CASSPGSFLEQYF.

Here the CDR3 reads CSATFRDTQYF. The CDR3 nucleotides are TGCAGTGCTACCTTCAGAGATACGCAGTATTTT. The rearrangement uses TRBV20-1 and TRBJ2-3; D uncertain. The V end was cut by 4 bases, the J end by 5 bases, with 7 bases between. Looked up from germline, CDR1 is DFQATT and CDR2 is SNEGSKA (reference sequence). The CDR3 is 11 residues long.

DNA of the CDR3: TGTGCCAGCAGTGACAGGGGGCTGGAGCAGTACTTC. As protein: CASSDRGLEQYF. The V gene is TRBV6-1, the J gene TRBJ2-7; 8 nucleotides match TRBD1. Germline V gene lookup returns CDR1 MNHNS and CDR2 SASEGT. The CDR3 is made up of 12 amino acids. Trimming took 3 bases from V and 7 from J; bases not matched to a gene: 2.

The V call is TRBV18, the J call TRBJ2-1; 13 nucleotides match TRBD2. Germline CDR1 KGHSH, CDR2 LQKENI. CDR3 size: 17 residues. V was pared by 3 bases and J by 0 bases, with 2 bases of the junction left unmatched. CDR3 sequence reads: CASSPRTSGSSYNEQFF. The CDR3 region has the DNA TGTGCCAGCTCACCCAGGACTAGCGGGAGCTCCTACAATGAGCAGTTCTTC.

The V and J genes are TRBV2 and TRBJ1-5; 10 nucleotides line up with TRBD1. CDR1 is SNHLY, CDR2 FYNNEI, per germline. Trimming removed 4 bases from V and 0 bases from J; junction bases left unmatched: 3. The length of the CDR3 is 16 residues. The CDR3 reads CASSGQGAFSNQPQHF. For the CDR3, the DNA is TGTGCCAGCAGTGGACAGGGGGCGTTTAGCAATCAGCCCCAGCATTTT.

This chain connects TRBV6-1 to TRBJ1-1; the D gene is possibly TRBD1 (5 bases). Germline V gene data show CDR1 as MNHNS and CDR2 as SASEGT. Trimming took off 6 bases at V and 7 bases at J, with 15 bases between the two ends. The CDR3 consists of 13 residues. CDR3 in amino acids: CASSSGERGEAFF. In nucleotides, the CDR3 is TGTGCCAGCAGCTCAGGTGAAAGGGGTGAAGCTTTCTTT.

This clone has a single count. The CDR3 DNA is TGCGCCAGCACCCCGAGCGGGTCCTCCTACAATGAGCAGTTCTTC. Translation gives CASTPSGSSYNEQFF. The chain joins TRBV5-1 to TRBJ2-1; D perhaps matches TRBD2 (6 bases). The CDR3 covers 15 residues. Germline V gene sequence: CDR1 SGHRS, CDR2 YFSETQ. Deletions cut 6 bases from V and 0 bases from J, with 13 bases between.

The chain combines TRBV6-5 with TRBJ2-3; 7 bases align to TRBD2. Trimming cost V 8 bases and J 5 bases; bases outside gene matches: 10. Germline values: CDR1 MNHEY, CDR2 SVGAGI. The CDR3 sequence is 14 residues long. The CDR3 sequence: CASRRAGAGDTQYF. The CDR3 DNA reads TGTGCCAGCCGTAGGGCGGGAGCGGGAGATACGCAGTATTTT.

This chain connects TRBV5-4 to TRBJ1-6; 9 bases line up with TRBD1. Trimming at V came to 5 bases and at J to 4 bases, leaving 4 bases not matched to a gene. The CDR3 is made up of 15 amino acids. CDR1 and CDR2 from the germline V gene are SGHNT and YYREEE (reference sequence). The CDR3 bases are TGTGCCAGCAGGCCCGGGACAGGGTATAATTCACCCCTCCACTTT. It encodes CASRPGTGYNSPLHF.

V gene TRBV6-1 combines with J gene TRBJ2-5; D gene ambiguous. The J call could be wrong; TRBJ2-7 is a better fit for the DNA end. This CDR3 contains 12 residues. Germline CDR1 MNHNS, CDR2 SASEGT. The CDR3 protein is CASSEYSYEQYF. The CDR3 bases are TGTGCCAGCAGTGAATATTCCTACGAGCAGTACTTC.

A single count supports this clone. The CDR3 nucleotides read TGTGCCAGCAGTTTAGGAGGACAGGGTATCTTCGAGCAGTACTTC. Encoded protein: CASSLGGQGIFEQYF. The chain carries TRBV28 and TRBJ2-7; 8 bases are a match to TRBD1. CDR3 length: 15 residues. Germline CDR1 and CDR2: MDHEN and SYDVKM. V dropped 2 bases and J dropped 6; count of bases not matched to a gene: 9.

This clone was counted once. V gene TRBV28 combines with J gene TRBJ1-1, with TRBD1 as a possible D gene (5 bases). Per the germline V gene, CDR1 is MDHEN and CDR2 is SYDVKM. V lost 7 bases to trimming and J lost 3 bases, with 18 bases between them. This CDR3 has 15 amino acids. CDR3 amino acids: CASIPRGRMYTEAFF. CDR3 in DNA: TGTGCCAGCATTCCCCGGGGGAGAATGTACACTGAAGCTTTCTTT.

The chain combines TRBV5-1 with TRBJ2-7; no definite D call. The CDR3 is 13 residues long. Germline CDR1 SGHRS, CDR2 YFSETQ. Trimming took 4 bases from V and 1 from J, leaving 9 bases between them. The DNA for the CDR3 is TGCGCCAGCAGCGTAGTTAGTTCCTACGAGCAGTACTTC. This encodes CASSVVSSYEQYF.

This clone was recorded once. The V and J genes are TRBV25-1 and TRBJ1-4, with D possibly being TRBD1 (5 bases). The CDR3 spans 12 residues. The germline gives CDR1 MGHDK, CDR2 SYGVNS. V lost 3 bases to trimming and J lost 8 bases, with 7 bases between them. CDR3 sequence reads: CASSDWGEKLFF. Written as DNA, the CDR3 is TGTGCCAGCAGTGATTGGGGCGAAAAACTGTTTTTT.

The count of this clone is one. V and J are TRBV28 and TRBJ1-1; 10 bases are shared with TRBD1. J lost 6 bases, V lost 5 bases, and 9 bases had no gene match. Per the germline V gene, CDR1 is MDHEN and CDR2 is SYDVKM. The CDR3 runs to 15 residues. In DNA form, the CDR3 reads TGTGCCAGCAGTCTCGGGACAGGGGCGAGAGCTGAAGCTTTCTTT. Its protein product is CASSLGTGARAEAFF.

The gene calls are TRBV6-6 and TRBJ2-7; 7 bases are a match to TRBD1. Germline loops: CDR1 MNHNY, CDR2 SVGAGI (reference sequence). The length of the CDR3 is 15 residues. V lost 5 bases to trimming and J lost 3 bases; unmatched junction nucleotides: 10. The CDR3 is CASSVGQQPYYEQYF. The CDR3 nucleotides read TGTGCCAGCAGTGTGGGACAGCAACCTTACTACGAGCAGTACTTC.